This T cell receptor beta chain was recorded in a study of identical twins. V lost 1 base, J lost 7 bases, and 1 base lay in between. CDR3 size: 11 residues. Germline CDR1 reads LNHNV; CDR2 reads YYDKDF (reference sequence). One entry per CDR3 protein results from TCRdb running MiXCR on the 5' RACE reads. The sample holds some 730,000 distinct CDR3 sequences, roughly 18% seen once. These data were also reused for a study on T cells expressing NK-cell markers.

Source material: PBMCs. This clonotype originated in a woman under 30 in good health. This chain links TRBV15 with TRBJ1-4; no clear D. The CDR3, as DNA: TGTGCCACCAGCAGAGGTGAAAAACTGTTTTTT. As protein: CATSRGEKLFF.